The next 5 T cell receptor beta chains were all read from a single sample in a study of CD8+ T cells in alopecia areata. Following extraction, RNA underwent reverse transcription to cDNA, which served as the sequencing template. Profiling relied on immunoSEQ multiplex PCR, and the TCRdb table lists in-frame clones only, not all of them. The sample carries over 100,000 clones, about 50% recorded once. The sample's treatment: oral pan-JAK inhibitor, 5-10 mg twice daily. Sequenced material: CD4+ T cells sorted from blood, taken at week 4, from a patient treated with tofacitinib. Every receptor here comes from a human donor with alopecia areata.

The CDR3 loop is CSVEDQGNTEAFF. CDR3 DNA sequence: TGCAGCGTTGAAGATCAGGGGAACACTGAAGCTTTCTTT. This chain joins TRBV29-1 and TRBJ1-1; weak D call: TRBD1 (5 bases). This CDR3 has 13 amino acids. Germline values: CDR1 SQVTM, CDR2 ANQGSEA. Trimming pared 0 bases from V and 1 base from J, leaving 6 bases between. Full variable domain (rest looked up from reference TRBV29-1 and TRBJ1-1): SAVISQKPSRDICQRGTSLTIQCQVDSQVTMMFWYRQQPGQSLTLIATANQGSEATYESGFVIDKFPISRPNLTFSTLTVSNMSPEDSSIYLCSVEDQGNTEAFFGQGTRLTVV.

V and J are TRBV2 and TRBJ2-5, with 9 bases fitting TRBD2. After removal of 6 bases from V and 5 bases from J, the junction contained 4 bases not matched to a gene. Germline-derived CDR1 and CDR2 are SNHLY and FYNNEI. There are 13 residues in the CDR3. The CDR3 loop is CASRGLARETQYF. As DNA, the CDR3 is TGTGCCAGCAGGGGACTAGCTCGGGAGACCCAGTACTTC.

This clone was found a few times. This chain links TRBV29-1 with TRBJ2-7, with D unclear. The CDR3 is 13 amino acids. V gave up 7 bases and J gave up 3 bases, with 16 bases separating them. The germline gives CDR1 SQVTM, CDR2 ANQGSEA. The CDR3 loop reads CSDPVERDYEQYF. The DNA for the CDR3 is TGCAGCGACCCCGTTGAAAGGGACTACGAGCAGTACTTC.

The chain couples TRBV5-1 to TRBJ1-5; TRBD1 matches 9 bases. The CDR3 runs to 15 residues. V gave up 0 bases and J gave up 6 bases; unmatched junction bases: 4. Germline V gene sequence: CDR1 SGHRS, CDR2 YFSETQ. CDR3 amino acids: CASSLAGQGLQPQHF. CDR3 sequence (DNA): TGCGCCAGCAGCTTGGCCGGACAGGGGCTTCAGCCCCAGCATTTT. Using reference TRBV5-1 and TRBJ1-5 for the parts outside the CDR3, the full variable domain is KAGVTQTPRYLIKTRGQQVTLSCSPISGHRSVSWYQQTPGQGLQFLFEYFSETQRNKGNFPGRFSGRQFSNSRSEMNVSTLELGDSALYLCASSLAGQGLQPQHFGDGTRLSIL.

The genes are TRBV29-1 and TRBJ2-3; D ambiguous. V lost 1 base and J 3 bases, leaving 5 bases between the germline ends. The CDR3 consists of 12 residues. The germline V gene has CDR1 SQVTM and CDR2 ANQGSEA. The CDR3, as DNA: TGCAGCGTTGAAGGGGCAACAGATACGCAGTATTTT. This encodes CSVEGATDTQYF.